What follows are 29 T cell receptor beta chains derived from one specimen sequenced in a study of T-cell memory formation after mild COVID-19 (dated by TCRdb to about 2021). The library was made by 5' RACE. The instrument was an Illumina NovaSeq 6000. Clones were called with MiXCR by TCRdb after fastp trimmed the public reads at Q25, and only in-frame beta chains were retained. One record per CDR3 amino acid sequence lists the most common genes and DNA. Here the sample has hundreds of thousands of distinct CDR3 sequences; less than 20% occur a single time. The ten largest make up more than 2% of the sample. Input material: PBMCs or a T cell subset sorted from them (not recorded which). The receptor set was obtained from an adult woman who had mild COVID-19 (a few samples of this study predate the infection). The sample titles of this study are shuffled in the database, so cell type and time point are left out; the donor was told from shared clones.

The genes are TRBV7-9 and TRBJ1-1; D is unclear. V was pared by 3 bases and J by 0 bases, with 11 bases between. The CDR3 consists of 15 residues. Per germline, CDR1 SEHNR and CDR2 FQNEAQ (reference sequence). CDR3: CASSFGRNMNTEAFF. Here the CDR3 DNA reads TGTGCCAGCAGCTTCGGCAGGAACATGAACACTGAAGCTTTCTTT. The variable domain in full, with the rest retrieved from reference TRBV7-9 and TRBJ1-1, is DTGVSQNPRHKITKRGQNVTFRCDPISEHNRLYWYRQTLGQGPEFLTYFQNEAQLEKSRLLSDRFSAERPKGSFSTLEIQRTEQGDSAMYLCASSFGRNMNTEAFFGQGTRLTVV.

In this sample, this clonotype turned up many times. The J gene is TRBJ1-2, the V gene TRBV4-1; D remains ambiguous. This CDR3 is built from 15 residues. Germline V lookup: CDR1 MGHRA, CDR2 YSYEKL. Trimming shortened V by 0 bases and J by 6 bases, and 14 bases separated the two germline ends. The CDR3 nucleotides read TGCGCCAGCAGCCAAGAGCCGGGAGCCCTACATGGCTACACCTTC. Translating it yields CASSQEPGALHGYTF.

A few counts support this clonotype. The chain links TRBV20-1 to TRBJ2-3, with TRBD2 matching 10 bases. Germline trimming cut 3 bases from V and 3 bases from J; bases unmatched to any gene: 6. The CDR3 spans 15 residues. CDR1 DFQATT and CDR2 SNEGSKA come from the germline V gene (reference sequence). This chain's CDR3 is CSASGGSGRTDTQYF. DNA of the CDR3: TGCAGTGCTAGTGGAGGTAGCGGGAGGACAGATACGCAGTATTTT.

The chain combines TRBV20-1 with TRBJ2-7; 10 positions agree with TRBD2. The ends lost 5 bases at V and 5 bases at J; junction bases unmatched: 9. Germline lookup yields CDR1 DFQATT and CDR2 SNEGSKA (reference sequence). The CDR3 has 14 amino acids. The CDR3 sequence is CSAHTSGMRHEQYF. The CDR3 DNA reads TGCAGTGCTCATACTAGCGGGATGAGGCACGAGCAGTACTTC.

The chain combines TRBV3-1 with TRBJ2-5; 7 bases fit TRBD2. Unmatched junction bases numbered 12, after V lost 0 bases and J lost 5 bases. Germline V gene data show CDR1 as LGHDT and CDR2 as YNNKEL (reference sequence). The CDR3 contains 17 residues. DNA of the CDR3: TGTGCCAGCAGCCAAGATAAAGGCGGGGGACCCCTCGAGACCCAGTACTTC. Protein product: CASSQDKGGGPLETQYF.

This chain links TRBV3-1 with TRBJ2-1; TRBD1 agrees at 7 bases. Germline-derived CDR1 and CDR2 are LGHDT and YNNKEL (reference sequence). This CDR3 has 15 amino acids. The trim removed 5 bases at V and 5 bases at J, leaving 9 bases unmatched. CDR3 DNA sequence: TGTGCCAGCAGCTATTGGGACAGCCGAGACAATGAGCAGTTCTTC. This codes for CASSYWDSRDNEQFF.

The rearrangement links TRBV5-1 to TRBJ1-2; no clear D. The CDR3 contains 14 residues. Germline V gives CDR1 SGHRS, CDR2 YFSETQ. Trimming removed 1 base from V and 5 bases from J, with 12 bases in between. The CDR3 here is CASSLQPPEYGYTF. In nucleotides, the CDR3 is TGCGCCAGCAGCTTGCAGCCCCCTGAATATGGCTACACCTTC. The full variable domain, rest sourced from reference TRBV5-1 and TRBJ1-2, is KAGVTQTPRYLIKTRGQQVTLSCSPISGHRSVSWYQQTPGQGLQFLFEYFSETQRNKGNFPGRFSGRQFSNSRSEMNVSTLELGDSALYLCASSLQPPEYGYTFGSGTRLTVV.

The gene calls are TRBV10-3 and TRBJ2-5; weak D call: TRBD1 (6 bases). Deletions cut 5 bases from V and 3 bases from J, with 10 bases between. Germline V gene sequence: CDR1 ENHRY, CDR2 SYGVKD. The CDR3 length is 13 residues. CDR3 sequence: CAISKQGEETQYF. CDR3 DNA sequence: TGTGCCATCAGTAAACAGGGAGAAGAGACCCAGTACTTC.

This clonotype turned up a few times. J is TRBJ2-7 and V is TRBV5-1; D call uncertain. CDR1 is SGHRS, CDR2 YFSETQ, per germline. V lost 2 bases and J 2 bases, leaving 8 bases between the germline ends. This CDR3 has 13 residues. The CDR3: CASSLTTPYEQYF. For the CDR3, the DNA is TGCGCCAGCAGCTTAACGACCCCCTACGAGCAGTACTTC.

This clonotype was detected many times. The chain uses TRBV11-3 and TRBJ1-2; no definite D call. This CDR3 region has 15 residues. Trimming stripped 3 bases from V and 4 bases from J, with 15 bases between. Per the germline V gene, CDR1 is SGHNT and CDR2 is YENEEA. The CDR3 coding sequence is TGTGCCAGCAGCTTGGACCCGGTCGGTGGCTATGGCTACACCTTC. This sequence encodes CASSLDPVGGYGYTF. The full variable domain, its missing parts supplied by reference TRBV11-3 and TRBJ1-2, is EAGVVQSPRYKIIEKKQPVAFWCNPISGHNTLYWYLQNLGQGPELLIRYENEEAVDDSQLPKDRFSAERLKGVDSTLKIQPAELGDSAVYLCASSLDPVGGYGYTFGSGTRLTVV.

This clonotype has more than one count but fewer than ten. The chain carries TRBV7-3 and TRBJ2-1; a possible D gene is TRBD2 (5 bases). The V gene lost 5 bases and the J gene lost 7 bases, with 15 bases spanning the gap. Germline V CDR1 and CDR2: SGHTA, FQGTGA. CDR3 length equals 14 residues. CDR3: CASSPGMGGNEQFF. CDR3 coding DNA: TGTGCCAGCAGCCCCGGGATGGGCGGGAATGAGCAGTTCTTC. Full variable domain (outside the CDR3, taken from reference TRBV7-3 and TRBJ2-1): GAGVSQTPSNKVTEKGKYVELRCDPISGHTALYWYRQSLGQGPEFLIYFQGTGAADDSGLPNDRFFAVRPEGSVSTLKIQRTERGDSAVYLCASSPGMGGNEQFFGPGTRLTVL.

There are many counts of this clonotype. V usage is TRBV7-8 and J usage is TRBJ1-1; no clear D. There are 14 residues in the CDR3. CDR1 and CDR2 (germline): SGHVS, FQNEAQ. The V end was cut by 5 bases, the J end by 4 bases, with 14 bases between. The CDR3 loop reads CASSPRHIGTEAFF. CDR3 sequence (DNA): TGTGCCAGCAGCCCCCGGCACATTGGCACTGAAGCTTTCTTT.

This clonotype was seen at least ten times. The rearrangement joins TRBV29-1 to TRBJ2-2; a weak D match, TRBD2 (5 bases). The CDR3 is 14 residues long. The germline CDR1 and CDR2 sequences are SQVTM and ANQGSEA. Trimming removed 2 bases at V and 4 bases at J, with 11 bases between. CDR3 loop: CSVESGVATGELFF. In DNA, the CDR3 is TGCAGCGTTGAATCCGGGGTGGCCACCGGGGAGCTGTTTTTT.

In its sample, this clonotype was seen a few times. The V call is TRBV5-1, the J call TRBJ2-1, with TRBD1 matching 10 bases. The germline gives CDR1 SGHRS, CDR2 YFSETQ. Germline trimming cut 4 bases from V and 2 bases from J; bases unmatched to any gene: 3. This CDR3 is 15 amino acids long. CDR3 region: CASSPTGGAYNEQFF. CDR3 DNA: TGCGCCAGCAGCCCGACAGGGGGCGCCTACAATGAGCAGTTCTTC.

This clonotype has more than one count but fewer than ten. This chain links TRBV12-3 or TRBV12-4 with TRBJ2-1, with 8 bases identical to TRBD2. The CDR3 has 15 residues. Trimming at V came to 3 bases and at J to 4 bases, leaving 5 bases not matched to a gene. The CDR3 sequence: CASSFGRASYNEQFF. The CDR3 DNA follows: TGTGCCAGCAGTTTCGGGAGGGCCTCTTACAATGAGCAGTTCTTC.

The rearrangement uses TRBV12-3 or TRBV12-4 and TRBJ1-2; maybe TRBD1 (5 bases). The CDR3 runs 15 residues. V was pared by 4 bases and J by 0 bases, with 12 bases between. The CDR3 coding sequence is TGTGCCAGCAGTTCACGACGGGGGGCTAACTATGGCTACACCTTC. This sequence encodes CASSSRRGANYGYTF.

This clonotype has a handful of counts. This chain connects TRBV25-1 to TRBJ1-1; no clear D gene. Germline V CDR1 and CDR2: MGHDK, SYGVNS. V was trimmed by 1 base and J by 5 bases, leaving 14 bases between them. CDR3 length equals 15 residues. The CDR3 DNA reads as TGTGCCAGCAGTGAATCTAAAATCCTGGGGACTGAAGCTTTCTTT. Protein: CASSESKILGTEAFF.

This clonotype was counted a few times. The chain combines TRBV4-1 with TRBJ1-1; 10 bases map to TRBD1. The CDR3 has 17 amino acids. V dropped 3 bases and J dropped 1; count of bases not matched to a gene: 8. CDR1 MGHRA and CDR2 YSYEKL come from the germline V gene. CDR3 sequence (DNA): TGCGCCAGCAGCCAGGTTGACAGGGGGCGAGGGAACACTGAAGCTTTCTTT. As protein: CASSQVDRGRGNTEAFF.

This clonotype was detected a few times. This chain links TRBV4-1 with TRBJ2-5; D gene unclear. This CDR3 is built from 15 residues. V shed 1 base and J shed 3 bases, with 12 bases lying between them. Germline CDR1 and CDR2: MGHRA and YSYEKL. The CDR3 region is CASSQGLRTEETQYF. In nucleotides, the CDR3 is TGCGCCAGCAGCCAAGGGCTCAGAACAGAAGAGACCCAGTACTTC.

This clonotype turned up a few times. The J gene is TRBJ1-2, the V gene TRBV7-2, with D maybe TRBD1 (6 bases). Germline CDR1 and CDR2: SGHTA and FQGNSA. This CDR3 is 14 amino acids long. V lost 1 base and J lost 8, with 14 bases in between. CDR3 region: CASSLGGARGGYTF. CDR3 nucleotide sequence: TGTGCCAGCAGCTTAGGGGGGGCGAGGGGCGGCTACACCTTC.

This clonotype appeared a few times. CDR3: CASRPGRGRNTGELFF. Written as DNA, the CDR3 is TGTGCCAGCAGACCCGGGAGGGGGCGGAACACCGGGGAGCTGTTTTTT. This sequence joins TRBV6-6 and TRBJ2-2; D might be TRBD2 (8 bases). The germline V gene has CDR1 MNHNY and CDR2 SVGAGI (reference sequence). The CDR3 totals 16 residues. Trimming removed 6 bases from V and 1 base from J, with 15 bases in between.

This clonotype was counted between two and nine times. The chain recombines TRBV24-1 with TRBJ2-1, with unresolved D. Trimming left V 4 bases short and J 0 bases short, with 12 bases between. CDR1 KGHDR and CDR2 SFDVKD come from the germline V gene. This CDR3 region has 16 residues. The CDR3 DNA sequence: TGTGCCACCAGTGACTTTGACGGAAGCTCCTACAATGAGCAGTTCTTC. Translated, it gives CATSDFDGSSYNEQFF.

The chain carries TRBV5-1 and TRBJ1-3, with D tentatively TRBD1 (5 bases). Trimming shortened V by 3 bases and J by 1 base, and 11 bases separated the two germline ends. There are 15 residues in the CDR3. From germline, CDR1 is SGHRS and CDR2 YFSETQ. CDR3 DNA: TGCGCCAGCAGCTCGGCAGGGAGTTCTGGAAACACCATATATTTT. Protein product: CASSSAGSSGNTIYF.

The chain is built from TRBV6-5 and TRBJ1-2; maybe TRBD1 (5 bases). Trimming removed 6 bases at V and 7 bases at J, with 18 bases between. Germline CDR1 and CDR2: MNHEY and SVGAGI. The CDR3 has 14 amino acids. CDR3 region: CASSPGPPSRGYTF. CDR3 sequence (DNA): TGTGCCAGCAGCCCAGGGCCTCCCTCCCGTGGCTACACCTTC.

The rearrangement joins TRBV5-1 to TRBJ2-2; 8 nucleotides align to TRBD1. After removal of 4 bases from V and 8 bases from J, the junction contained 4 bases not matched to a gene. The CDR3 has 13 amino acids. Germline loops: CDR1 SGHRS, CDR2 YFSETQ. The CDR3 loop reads CASSTGQGGELFF. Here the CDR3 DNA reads TGCGCCAGCAGCACCGGACAGGGAGGGGAGCTGTTTTTT.

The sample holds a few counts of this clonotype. Here the CDR3 DNA reads TGTGCCAGCAGCCAAGGGGGCGCGGGCACAGATACGCAGTATTTT. Its protein is CASSQGGAGTDTQYF. The chain carries TRBV14 and TRBJ2-3; perhaps TRBD1 as D (5 bases). Trimming took off 1 base at V and 1 base at J, with 9 bases between the two ends. The germline V gene encodes CDR1 SGHDN and CDR2 FVKESK. The CDR3 is made up of 15 amino acids.

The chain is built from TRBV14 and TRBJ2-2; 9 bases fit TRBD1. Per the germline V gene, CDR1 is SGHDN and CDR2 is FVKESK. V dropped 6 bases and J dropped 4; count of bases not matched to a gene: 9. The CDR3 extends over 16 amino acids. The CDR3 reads CASSRGQGHSTGELFF. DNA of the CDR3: TGTGCCAGCAGTCGGGGACAGGGCCACTCCACCGGGGAGCTGTTTTTT.

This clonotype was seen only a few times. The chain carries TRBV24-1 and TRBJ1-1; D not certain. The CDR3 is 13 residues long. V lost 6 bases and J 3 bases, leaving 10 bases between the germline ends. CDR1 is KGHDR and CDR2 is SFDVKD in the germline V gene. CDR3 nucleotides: TGTGCCACCAGTCGGACTGACTACACTGAAGCTTTCTTT. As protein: CATSRTDYTEAFF.

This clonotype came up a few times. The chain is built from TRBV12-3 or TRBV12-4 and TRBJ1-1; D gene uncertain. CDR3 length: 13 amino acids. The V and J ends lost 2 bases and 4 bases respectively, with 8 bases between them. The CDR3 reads CASSLSLGTEAFF. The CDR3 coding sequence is TGTGCCAGCAGTTTAAGCCTGGGCACTGAAGCTTTCTTT.